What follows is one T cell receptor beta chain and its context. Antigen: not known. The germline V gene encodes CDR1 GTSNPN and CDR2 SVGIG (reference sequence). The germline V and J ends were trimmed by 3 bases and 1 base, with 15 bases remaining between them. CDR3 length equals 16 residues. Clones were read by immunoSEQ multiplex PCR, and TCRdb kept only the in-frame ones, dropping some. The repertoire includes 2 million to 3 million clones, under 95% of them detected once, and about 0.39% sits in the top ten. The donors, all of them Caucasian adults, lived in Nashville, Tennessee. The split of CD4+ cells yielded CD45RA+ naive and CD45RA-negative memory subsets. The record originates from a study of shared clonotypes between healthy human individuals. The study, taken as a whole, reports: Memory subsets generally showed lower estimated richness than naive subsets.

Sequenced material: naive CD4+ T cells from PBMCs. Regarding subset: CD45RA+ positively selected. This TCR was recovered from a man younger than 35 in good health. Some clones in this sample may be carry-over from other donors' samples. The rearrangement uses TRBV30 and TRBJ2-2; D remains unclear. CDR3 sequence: CAWSPLSFRNTGELFF. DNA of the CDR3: TGTGCCTGGAGCCCCTTGAGCTTTCGGAACACCGGGGAGCTGTTTTTT.